The rows below give T cell receptor beta chains drawn from one sample of a study of T cells in tuberculosis. Sequenced by immunoSEQ multiplex PCR; TCRdb stores in-frame clones only, minus some. The data contain 80,000 to 100,000 clones, approximately 91% of them seen just once; the ten biggest clones take up approximately 2%. The sample taken for sequencing was CD1b-GMM tetramer-negative cells sorted from PBMCs. The source is an adult woman with latent tuberculosis. The CDR3 runs from the conserved cysteine through the conserved F or W. D genes are given only for firm matches. Clone size is not always given. Where it is, it says once, few, many or a class for expanded clones.

V gene	J gene	clone size	D gene	CDR3 protein	CDR3 DNA
TRBV6-1	TRBJ1-5	-	-	CASSEKGSRGSNQPQHF	TGTGCCAGCAGTGAAAAGGGCAGCAGGGGTAGCAATCAGCCCCAGCATTTT
TRBV7-3	TRBJ2-1	once	TRBD2	CASSLGGTLLDEQFF	TGTGCCAGCAGCTTGGGGGGGACCCTATTAGATGAGCAGTTCTTC
TRBV6-4	TRBJ1-2	-	-	CASSEFGFGGYTF	TGTGCCAGCAGTGAGTTCGGGTTTGGAGGCTACACCTTC
TRBV5-6	TRBJ2-1	-	TRBD1	CASSKDRVANEQFF	TGTGCCAGCAGCAAGGACAGGGTTGCCAATGAGCAGTTCTTC
TRBV10-3	TRBJ2-5	-	-	CAISPPGETQYF	TGTGCCATCAGTCCTCCCGGGGAGACCCAGTACTTC
TRBV6-6	TRBJ2-1	-	-	CASSLTPPYNEQFF	TGTGCCAGCAGTTTGACTCCACCCTACAATGAGCAGTTCTTC
TRBV6-1	TRBJ2-7	-	-	CASKNTVYEQYF	TGTGCCAGCAAGAACACAGTCTACGAGCAGTACTTC
TRBV7-2	TRBJ1-4	-	-	CASSSRQTEKLFF	TGTGCCAGCAGCTCCAGACAGACTGAAAAACTGTTTTTT
TRBV2	TRBJ1-6	-	TRBD1	CASSEGQSNSPLHF	TGTGCCAGCAGTGAGGGACAGAGTAATTCACCCCTCCACTTT
TRBV7-2	TRBJ2-7	-	-	CASSVGGSSYEQYF	TGTGCCAGCAGCGTAGGTGGGAGCTCCTACGAGCAGTACTTC
TRBV6-1	TRBJ2-7	-	TRBD1	CASSDPGDRGESWYEQYF	TGTGCCAGCAGTGACCCGGGGGACAGGGGAGAAAGTTGGTACGAGCAGTACTTC
TRBV10-2	TRBJ2-1	-	-	CASCLSSYNEQFF	TGCGCCAGCTGCTTGAGCTCCTACAATGAGCAGTTCTTC
TRBV7-2	TRBJ2-5	once	-	CASSLLRVLQETQYF	TGTGCCAGCAGCTTATTACGGGTGCTCCAAGAGACCCAGTACTTC
TRBV30	TRBJ1-2	-	-	CAWSVFNPGGGYGYTF	TGTGCCTGGAGTGTGTTTAACCCTGGGGGGGGCTATGGCTACACCTTC